This entry describes one T cell receptor (beta chain). As yet, its antigen is unknown. Deletions cut 4 bases from V and 4 bases from J, with 14 bases between. The CDR3 extends over 15 amino acids. The germline CDR1 and CDR2 sequences are LNHDA and SQIVND (reference sequence). This record comes from a study of T cells in narcolepsy. About the research overall: Donors had narcolepsy type 1 or type 2, or were healthy controls.

Study-wide results and limits: HCRT-specific and TRIB2-specific autoreactive clonotypes appeared among same-patient CSF and blood CD4+ clonotypes. No autoreactive T cell clone sequences appeared in some memory CD4+ repertoires. Healthy controls reportedly lacked the autoreactive clonotypes serially found in patients' blood.

The repertoire was sequenced with immunoSEQ multiplex PCR; TCRdb's copy has only in-frame clones and lacks some. Altogether tens of thousands of clones are present, about 89% being singletons, with the ten largest covering around 0.89%. Material: memory (CD45RA-) CD4+ T cells from blood. The chain links TRBV19 to TRBJ1-5, with D unresolved. The sequence derives from a human donor in good health. This CDR3 is CASSKPLGGNQPQHF. CDR3 coding DNA: TGTGCCAGTAGTAAACCTCTCGGCGGTAATCAGCCCCAGCATTTT.